This TCR beta chain was sequenced in a study of shared clonotypes between healthy human individuals. Study background: Donors were a couple of women and a few men aged 18 to 49. Each donor's CD4 naive and CD4 memory cells filled three plates apiece, CD8 naive two, and CD8 memory one.

TCRdb keeps only in-frame clones here, not all; method: immunoSEQ multiplex PCR. This repertoire shows roughly 300,000 clones, around 87% found once; its top ten account for 16%. V lost 0 bases and J 3 bases, leaving 3 bases between the germline ends. CDR1 GTSNPN and CDR2 SVGIG come from the germline V gene (reference sequence). This CDR3 has 12 residues. As for this clone: What it binds is unknown.

Study-wide results and limits: Several donors shared about 5% of their naive CD4 clonotypes.

HIV-negative, healthy adults without recent acute infections or vaccinations were the donors. The rearrangement uses TRBV30 and TRBJ1-3; the D is unclear. Sequenced sample: memory CD8+ T cells sorted from blood. Subset defined: CD45RO+ cells pooled with CCR7-negative TemRA cells. The sequence derives from a man aged 18 to 30 in good health. The CDR3 sequence: CAWSVDGNTIYF. CDR3 DNA sequence: TGTGCCTGGAGTGTTGATGGAAACACCATATATTTT.